This T cell receptor (beta chain) was sequenced during a study of shared clonotypes between healthy human individuals. Notes on the study in general: Generally, naive subsets came out with larger estimated richness than memory subsets. Compared with clonotypes that all four donors shared, non-shared clonotypes had lower generation probabilities. Only blood was sampled; tissue repertoires likely differ.

Germline lookup yields CDR1 KGHSH and CDR2 LQKENI. Trimming left V 0 bases short and J 3 bases short, with 9 bases between. There are 14 residues in the CDR3. A word on this clone: Its antigen is not identified.

TCRdb's table, derived via immunoSEQ multiplex PCR, lists solely in-frame clones and lacks some. The top ten hold about 0.38% of the sample, which has around 2.5 million clones, more than 85% seen once. Material: naive CD4+ T cells from PBMCs. The subset denotes: CD45RA+ positively selected. The J gene is TRBJ2-7, the V gene TRBV18; D is unresolved. This clonotype originated in a man between 18 and 29 years old in good health. Some clones in this sample may be carry-over from other donors' samples. The CDR3 bases are TGTGCCAGCTCACCACCGGAGAAATACTACGAGCAGTACTTC. Amino acid sequence: CASSPPEKYYEQYF.